This T cell receptor beta chain was retrieved from a study of cytomegalovirus exposure and HLA in healthy donors. About the study: Most donors, more than 80% of more than 300 genotyped, fell in the Caucasian-associated ancestry cluster.

To note about this clone: Its antigen is unidentified.

PCR was performed using 60 Vbeta and 13 Jbeta primers. Produced via immunoSEQ multiplex PCR; TCRdb's table is partial and in-frame only. The sample holds under 200,000 clones, around 80% seen once. Regarding the study as a whole: It was taken for granted in presence/absence analyses that sequencing depth across donors was roughly uniform. A list of about 180 TCR beta chains associated with cytomegalovirus was given.

Sequencing was carried out using PBMCs. The TCR sequence derives from a woman aged 40 to 55 in good health and CMV-seronegative.

CDR3 loop: CAWSAGQIYGYTF. DNA for the CDR3: TGTGCCTGGAGTGCGGGACAGATCTATGGCTACACCTTC. V is TRBV30 and J is TRBJ1-2; 7 bases agree with TRBD1. The CDR3 extends over 13 amino acids. Germline V lookup: CDR1 GTSNPN, CDR2 SVGIG (reference sequence). V trimming: 1 base; J trimming: 4 bases; junction bases outside the gene matches: 3.